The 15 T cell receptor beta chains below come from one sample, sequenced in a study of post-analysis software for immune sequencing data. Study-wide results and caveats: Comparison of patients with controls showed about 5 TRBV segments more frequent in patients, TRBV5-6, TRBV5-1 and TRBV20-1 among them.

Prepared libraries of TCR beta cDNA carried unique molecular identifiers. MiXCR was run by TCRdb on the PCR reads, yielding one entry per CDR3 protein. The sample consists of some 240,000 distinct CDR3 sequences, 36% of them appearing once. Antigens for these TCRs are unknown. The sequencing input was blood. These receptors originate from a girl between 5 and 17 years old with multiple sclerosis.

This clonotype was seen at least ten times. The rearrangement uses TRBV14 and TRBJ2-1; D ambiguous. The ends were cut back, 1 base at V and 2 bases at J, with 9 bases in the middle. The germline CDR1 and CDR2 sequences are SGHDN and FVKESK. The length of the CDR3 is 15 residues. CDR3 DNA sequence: TGTGCCAGCAGCCAAGTGGCCGGAGCCTACAATGAGCAGTTCTTC. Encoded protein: CASSQVAGAYNEQFF.

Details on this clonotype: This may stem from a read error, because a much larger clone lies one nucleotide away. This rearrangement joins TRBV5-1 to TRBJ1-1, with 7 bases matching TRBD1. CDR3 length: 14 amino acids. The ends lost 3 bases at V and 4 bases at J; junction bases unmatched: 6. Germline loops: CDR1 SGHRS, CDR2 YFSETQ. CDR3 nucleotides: TGCGCCAGCAGCTGGGGACAGTCTTCCACTGAAGCTTTCTTT. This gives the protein CASSWGQSSTEAFF.

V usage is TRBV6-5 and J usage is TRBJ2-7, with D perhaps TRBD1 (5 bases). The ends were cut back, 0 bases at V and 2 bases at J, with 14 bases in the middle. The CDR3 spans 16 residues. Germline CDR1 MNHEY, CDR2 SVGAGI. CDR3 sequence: CASSYSKYRSTYEQYF. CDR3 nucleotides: TGTGCCAGCAGTTACTCGAAGTACAGGAGCACCTACGAGCAGTACTTC.

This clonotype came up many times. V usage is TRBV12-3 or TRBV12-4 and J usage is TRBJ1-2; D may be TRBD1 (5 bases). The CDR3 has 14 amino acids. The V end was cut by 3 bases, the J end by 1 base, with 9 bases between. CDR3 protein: CASSFGGLNYGYTF. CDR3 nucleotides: TGTGCCAGCAGTTTTGGGGGTCTTAACTATGGCTACACCTTC.

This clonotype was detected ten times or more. CDR3 in amino acids: CASRDDRDPYNEQFF. The CDR3 bases are TGTGCCAGCAGAGATGACAGGGATCCCTACAATGAGCAGTTCTTC. The chain combines TRBV5-8 with TRBJ2-1, with 7 nucleotides matching TRBD1. With 5 bases clipped from V and 2 bases from J, the junction kept 7 bases outside the gene matches. Germline loops: CDR1 SGHTS, CDR2 YDEGEE. The CDR3 is 15 residues long.

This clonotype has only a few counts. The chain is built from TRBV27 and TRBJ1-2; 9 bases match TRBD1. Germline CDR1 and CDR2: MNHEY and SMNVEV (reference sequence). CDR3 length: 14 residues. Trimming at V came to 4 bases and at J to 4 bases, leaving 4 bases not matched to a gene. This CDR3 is CASSSGQGGYGYTF. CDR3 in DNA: TGTGCCAGCAGTTCGGGACAGGGCGGCTATGGCTACACCTTC.

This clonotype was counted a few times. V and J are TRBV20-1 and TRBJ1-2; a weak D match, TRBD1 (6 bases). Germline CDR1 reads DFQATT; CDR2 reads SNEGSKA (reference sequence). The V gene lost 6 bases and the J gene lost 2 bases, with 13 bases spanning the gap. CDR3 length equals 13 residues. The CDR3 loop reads CSAWDTSNYGYTF. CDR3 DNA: TGCAGTGCCTGGGACACCTCGAACTATGGCTACACCTTC.

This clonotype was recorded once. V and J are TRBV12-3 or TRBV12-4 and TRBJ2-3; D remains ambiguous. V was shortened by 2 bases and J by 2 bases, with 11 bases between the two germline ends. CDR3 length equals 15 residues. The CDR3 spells CASSLLGDPTDTQYF. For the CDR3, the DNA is TGTGCCAGCAGTTTATTGGGTGATCCCACAGATACGCAGTATTTT.

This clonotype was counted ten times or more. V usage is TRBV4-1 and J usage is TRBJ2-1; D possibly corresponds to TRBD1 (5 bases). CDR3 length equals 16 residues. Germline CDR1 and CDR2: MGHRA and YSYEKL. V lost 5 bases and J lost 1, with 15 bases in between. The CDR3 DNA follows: TGCGCCAGCAGCGGGCCCCAGGGCCTTTCCTACAATGAGCAGTTCTTC. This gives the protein CASSGPQGLSYNEQFF.

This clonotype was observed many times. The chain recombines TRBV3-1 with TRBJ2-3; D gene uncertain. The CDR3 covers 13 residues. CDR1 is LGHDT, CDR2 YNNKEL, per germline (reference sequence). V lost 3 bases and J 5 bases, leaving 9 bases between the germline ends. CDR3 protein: CASSHVPGDTQYF. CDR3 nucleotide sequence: TGTGCCAGCAGCCATGTCCCCGGAGATACGCAGTATTTT.

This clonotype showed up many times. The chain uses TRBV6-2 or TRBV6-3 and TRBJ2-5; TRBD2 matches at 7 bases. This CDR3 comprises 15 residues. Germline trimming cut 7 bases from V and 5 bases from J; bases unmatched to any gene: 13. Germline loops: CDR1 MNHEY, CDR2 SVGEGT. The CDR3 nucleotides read TGTGCCAGCACCTCTTCAACCGAGGGAGGGGAGACCCAGTACTTC. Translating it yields CASTSSTEGGETQYF.

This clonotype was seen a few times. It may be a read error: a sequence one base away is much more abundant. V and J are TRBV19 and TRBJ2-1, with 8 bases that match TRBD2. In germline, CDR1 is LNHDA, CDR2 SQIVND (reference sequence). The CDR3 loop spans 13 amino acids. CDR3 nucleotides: TGTGCCAGTAGCGGGAGGGTTTACAGTGAGCAGTTCTTC. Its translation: CASSGRVYSEQFF.

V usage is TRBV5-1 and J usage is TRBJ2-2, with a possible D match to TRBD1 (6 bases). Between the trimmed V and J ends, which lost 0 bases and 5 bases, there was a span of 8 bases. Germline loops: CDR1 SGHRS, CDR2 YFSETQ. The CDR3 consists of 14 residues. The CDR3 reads CASSLDRATGELFF. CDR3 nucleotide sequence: TGCGCCAGCAGCTTGGACAGGGCAACCGGGGAGCTGTTTTTT.

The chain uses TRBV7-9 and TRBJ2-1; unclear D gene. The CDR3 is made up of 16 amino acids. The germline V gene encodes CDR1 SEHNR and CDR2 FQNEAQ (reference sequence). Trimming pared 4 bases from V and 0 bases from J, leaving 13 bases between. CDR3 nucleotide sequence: TGTGCCAGCAGCTCCGACGGGCCGAGCTCCTACAATGAGCAGTTCTTC. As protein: CASSSDGPSSYNEQFF.

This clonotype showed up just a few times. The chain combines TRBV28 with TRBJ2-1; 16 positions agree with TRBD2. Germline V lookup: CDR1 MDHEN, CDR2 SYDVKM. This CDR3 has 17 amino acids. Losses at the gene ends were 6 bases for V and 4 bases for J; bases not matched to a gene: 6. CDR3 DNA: TGTGCCAGCAGCATACCGGGACTAGCGGGGGGGTACAATGAGCAGTTCTTC. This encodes CASSIPGLAGGYNEQFF.